Below are 25 T cell receptor beta chains sequenced from a single sample in a study of human T cells and chemical hapten exposure. TCRdb analysed the RACE reads with MiXCR anew, one entry per CDR3 protein. The sample has 85,000 to 130,000 distinct CDR3 sequences, 9.5% to 15% seen once. Documented time point: pre-sensitization, week 0. This sample's treatment: therapeutic diphenylcyclopropenone sensitization with weekly scalp DPC. Material: whole blood, obtained in connection with sensitization to the hapten diphenylcyclopropenone (DPC). The receptors originated from a woman in her 50s with alopecia areata. Some clones in this sample may be carry-over from other donors' samples.

In this sample, this clonotype turned up many times. The chain combines TRBV25-1 with TRBJ2-3; the D is unclear. From germline, CDR1 is MGHDK and CDR2 SYGVNS. Trimming stripped 6 bases from V and 4 bases from J, with 17 bases between. This CDR3 region has 15 residues. DNA of the CDR3: TGTGCCAGCAGCCCTCAAAAGGAGACCGCAGATACGCAGTATTTT. This sequence encodes CASSPQKETADTQYF.

On this clonotype itself: Relative to the germline gene, one junction end is altered; a read error may explain this. The chain joins TRBV6-5 to TRBJ1-3; D gene unclear. Looked up from germline, CDR1 is MNHEY and CDR2 is SVGAGI. This CDR3 has 15 residues. The CDR3 spells CTSSYQSTSGTTIYF. CDR3 sequence (DNA): TGTACCAGCAGTTACCAGTCCACCTCTGGAACCACCATATATTTT.

This sequence joins TRBV28 and TRBJ1-1; no clear D. V was pared by 2 bases and J by 4 bases, with 11 bases between. The CDR3 spans 14 residues. Germline values: CDR1 MDHEN, CDR2 SYDVKM. The DNA of the CDR3 is TGTGCCAGCAGTTTACTAACTGGTCGCACTGAAGCTTTCTTT. Protein sequence: CASSLLTGRTEAFF.

This clonotype was counted between two and nine times. The chain recombines TRBV7-9 with TRBJ1-2; a weak D match, TRBD1 (5 bases). The ends were cut back, 8 bases at V and 5 bases at J, with 18 bases in the middle. From germline, CDR1 is SEHNR and CDR2 FQNEAQ (reference sequence). The CDR3 contains 14 residues. DNA of the CDR3: TGTGCCAGCGGGAAGGATTGGGGCGGGTATGGCTACACCTTC. Translated, it gives CASGKDWGGYGYTF.

This clonotype has more than one count but fewer than ten. The rearrangement links TRBV3-1 to TRBJ1-1; the D gene is possibly TRBD1 (5 bases). The CDR3 covers 14 residues. Trimming removed 3 bases at V and 7 bases at J, with 15 bases between. CDR1 LGHDT and CDR2 YNNKEL come from the germline V gene (reference sequence). CDR3 sequence (DNA): TGTGCCAGCAGCCAGGCCGGCGGGGGTATTGAAGCTTTCTTT. Protein product: CASSQAGGGIEAFF.

The rearrangement joins TRBV28 to TRBJ1-1; D gene ambiguous. Germline V gene sequence: CDR1 MDHEN, CDR2 SYDVKM. V lost 6 bases to trimming and J lost 0 bases, with 14 bases between them. CDR3 size: 15 residues. The CDR3 protein is CASSAGGRVNTEAFF. CDR3 sequence (DNA): TGTGCCAGCAGCGCGGGCGGGAGAGTGAACACTGAAGCTTTCTTT.

The genes are TRBV18 and TRBJ2-5; TRBD1 matches 10 bases. Germline V gene lookup returns CDR1 KGHSH and CDR2 LQKENI. The CDR3 has 15 amino acids. The V and J ends lost 3 bases and 5 bases, in that order; junction bases with no gene match: 6. The CDR3, as DNA: TGTGCCAGCTCACCCGGGACAGGGGTCGGCGAGACCCAGTACTTC. This codes for CASSPGTGVGETQYF. Looking up the rest from reference TRBV18 and TRBJ2-5 gives the full variable domain: NAGVMQNPRHLVRRRGQEARLRCSPMKGHSHVYWYRQLPEEGLKFMVYLQKENIIDESGMPKERFSAEFPKEGPSILRIQQVVRGDSAAYFCASSPGTGVGETQYFGPGTRLLVL.

This clonotype turned up a few times. The V gene is TRBV19, the J gene TRBJ2-7, with 7 nucleotides matching TRBD2. The germline V gene has CDR1 LNHDA and CDR2 SQIVND (reference sequence). This CDR3 region has 12 residues. The J segment lost 6 bases and the V segment lost 4 bases, leaving 3 bases of the junction unmatched. The CDR3 DNA reads TGTGCCAGTAGTACCTGGGGGGGCGAGCAGTACTTC. Translating gives CASSTWGGEQYF.

The chain links TRBV5-1 to TRBJ2-1; 9 bases line up with TRBD2. The CDR3 extends over 18 amino acids. J gave up 5 bases and V 4 bases, and 16 bases lay outside the gene matches. Per germline, CDR1 SGHRS and CDR2 YFSETQ. This CDR3 reads CASSPRPGGRATHNEQFF. CDR3 DNA: TGCGCCAGCAGCCCCCGGCCCGGCGGGAGGGCCACACACAATGAGCAGTTCTTC.

The chain combines TRBV20-1 with TRBJ1-2; D is ambiguous. CDR3 length equals 14 residues. Germline V gene data show CDR1 as DFQATT and CDR2 as SNEGSKA (reference sequence). V was clipped by 6 bases and J by 6 bases, with 20 bases between them. CDR3 nucleotide sequence: TGCAGTGCGCCCGATATGGCCGGCGACGATGGCTACACCTTC. Its translation: CSAPDMAGDDGYTF.

This clonotype turned up a few times. V is TRBV14 and J is TRBJ2-7; the match to TRBD2 covers 7 bases. The length of the CDR3 is 16 residues. Germline V gene lookup returns CDR1 SGHDN and CDR2 FVKESK. The junction had 9 bases not matched to a gene; V was cut back by 1 base and J by 3 bases. CDR3 amino acids: CASSQVGTKSRYEQYF. CDR3 DNA: TGTGCCAGCAGCCAAGTCGGGACTAAGAGCCGCTACGAGCAGTACTTC.

This clonotype was seen repeatedly, ten times or more. V and J are TRBV4-3 and TRBJ2-5; 9 bases map to TRBD1. This CDR3 contains 17 residues. V was clipped by 4 bases and J by 0 bases; unmatched bases: 9. The germline CDR1 and CDR2 sequences are LGHNA and YSLEER. CDR3 sequence: CASSLSPTGGNQETQYF. In DNA, the CDR3 is TGCGCCAGCAGCCTTAGTCCCACAGGGGGCAACCAAGAGACCCAGTACTTC.

V is TRBV7-2 and J is TRBJ2-3; 10 nucleotides match TRBD2. Germline CDR1 reads SGHTA; CDR2 reads FQGNSA. The CDR3 runs 16 residues. Unmatched junction bases numbered 7, after V lost 6 bases and J lost 1 base. DNA for the CDR3: TGTGCCAGCAGTGGAGGGCTAGCGGGAGGCACAGATACGCAGTATTTT. As protein: CASSGGLAGGTDTQYF.

The V gene is TRBV18, the J gene TRBJ2-7; 8 nucleotides align to TRBD1. The V and J ends lost 6 bases and 0 bases, in that order; junction bases with no gene match: 10. This CDR3 spans 16 amino acids. From germline, CDR1 is KGHSH and CDR2 LQKENI. The CDR3 loop is CASSQGGTGLSYEQYF. The CDR3 bases are TGTGCCAGCTCCCAAGGGGGGACAGGACTCTCCTACGAGCAGTACTTC.

This clonotype was detected ten times or more. This chain links TRBV19 with TRBJ1-4; perhaps TRBD1 as D (5 bases). The CDR3 spans 16 residues. CDR1 is LNHDA, CDR2 SQIVND, per germline (reference sequence). Between the trimmed V and J ends, which lost 4 bases and 3 bases, there was a span of 15 bases. CDR3 nucleotide sequence: TGTGCCAGTAGTAAGTCAACAGGAGCGGCTAATGAAAAACTGTTTTTT. Translation: CASSKSTGAANEKLFF. The full variable domain, its missing parts supplied by reference TRBV19 and TRBJ1-4, is DGGITQSPKYLFRKEGQNVTLSCEQNLNHDAMYWYRQDPGQGLRLIYYSQIVNDFQKGDIAEGYSVSREKKESFPLTVTSAQKNPTAFYLCASSKSTGAANEKLFFGSGTQLSVL.

This clonotype came up a few times. The V and J genes are TRBV3-1 and TRBJ1-6; tentative D call: TRBD1 (6 bases). Trimming shortened V by 2 bases and J by 15 bases, and 17 bases separated the two germline ends. The CDR3 sequence is 14 residues long. The germline V gene encodes CDR1 LGHDT and CDR2 YNNKEL (reference sequence). The CDR3 reads CASSQKGGGHSLHF. The CDR3 DNA sequence: TGTGCCAGCAGCCAAAAGGGCGGGGGACATAGCCTCCACTTT.

This clonotype was counted between two and nine times. The J gene is TRBJ2-7, the V gene TRBV19, with 13 bases identical to TRBD2. V dropped 6 bases and J dropped 5; count of bases not matched to a gene: 10. Germline loops: CDR1 LNHDA, CDR2 SQIVND (reference sequence). The CDR3 has 16 amino acids. CDR3 residues: CASSKTGTSGKNEQYF. CDR3 bases: TGTGCCAGTAGCAAAACCGGGACTAGCGGGAAGAACGAGCAGTACTTC.

This clonotype showed up just a few times. The V and J genes are TRBV3-1 and TRBJ2-7, with 10 bases that match TRBD1. Trimming cost V 2 bases and J 2 bases; bases outside gene matches: 6. The CDR3 is made up of 16 amino acids. The germline V gene has CDR1 LGHDT and CDR2 YNNKEL (reference sequence). The CDR3 bases are TGTGCCAGCAGCCAACCATCCGGGACAGGGGCCTACGAGCAGTACTTC. Encoded protein: CASSQPSGTGAYEQYF.

This clonotype turned up a few times. The chain joins TRBV15 to TRBJ1-3; D ambiguous. This CDR3 contains 13 residues. Germline V lookup: CDR1 LNHNV, CDR2 YYDKDF (reference sequence). V was cut by 0 bases and J by 9 bases, with 9 bases left in between. CDR3 amino acids: CATSREGRGTIYF. In nucleotides, the CDR3 is TGTGCCACCAGCAGAGAGGGCCGGGGCACCATATATTTT.

The CDR3 region has the DNA TGTGCCAGCAGCGTTGTAAGCGGGATTAGCACAGATACGCAGTATTTT. Its protein product is CASSVVSGISTDTQYF. V usage is TRBV9 and J usage is TRBJ2-3, with 7 bases fitting TRBD2. Germline V gives CDR1 SGDLS, CDR2 YYNGEE. CDR3 length: 16 residues. The trim removed 2 bases at V and 0 bases at J, leaving 6 bases unmatched.

This clonotype was observed at least ten times. The chain couples TRBV7-6 to TRBJ2-2; D possibly corresponds to TRBD1 (6 bases). Germline assignment: CDR1 SGHVS and CDR2 FNYEAQ. CDR3 size: 15 residues. V was cut by 0 bases and J by 4 bases, with 9 bases left in between. The CDR3 region is CASSLAGARTGELFF. In nucleotides, the CDR3 is TGTGCCAGCAGCTTAGCGGGGGCCCGCACCGGGGAGCTGTTTTTT.

The chain combines TRBV12-3 or TRBV12-4 with TRBJ1-5; perhaps TRBD1 as D (5 bases). Trimming removed 8 bases from V and 5 bases from J, with 16 bases in between. This CDR3 contains 14 residues. Written as DNA, the CDR3 is TGTGCCAGCGGGGCGGGAGGAGGAGATCAGCCCCAGCATTTT. The encoded protein is CASGAGGGDQPQHF.

This clonotype has at least ten counts. The chain joins TRBV23-1 to TRBJ1-4; weak D call: TRBD1 (6 bases). TRBV23-1 is recorded as an ORF, its role being uncertain. V shed 0 bases and J shed 8 bases, with 25 bases lying between them. This CDR3 is 19 amino acids long. Here the CDR3 reads CASSQSSGRTAGRIEKLFF. CDR3 DNA sequence: TGCGCCAGCAGTCAATCCAGTGGCCGGACAGCGGGTAGAATCGAAAAACTGTTTTTT.

This clonotype was observed at least ten times. V usage is TRBV28 and J usage is TRBJ2-1, with D tentatively TRBD1 (7 bases). CDR1 is MDHEN and CDR2 is SYDVKM in the germline V gene. This CDR3 contains 15 residues. Trimming took 2 bases from V and 8 from J, leaving 16 bases between them. In DNA, the CDR3 is TGTGCCAGCAGTTTAATCCAGGGGGGAAGGGATGAGCAGTTCTTC. Residues: CASSLIQGGRDEQFF.

This clonotype was seen only a few times. The V gene is TRBV20-1, the J gene TRBJ1-1, with D unclear. CDR3 length: 13 residues. V was pared by 3 bases and J by 8 bases, with 16 bases between. Germline-derived CDR1 and CDR2 are DFQATT and SNEGSKA (reference sequence). The CDR3 spells CSASRAGSSEAFF. Written as DNA, the CDR3 is TGCAGTGCTAGTAGAGCGGGGAGTTCGGAAGCTTTCTTT.